This section outlines one T cell receptor (beta chain) sequence together with its context. The data are from a study of cytotoxic CD8 clonotypes in ibrutinib-treated CLL. J was trimmed by 5 bases and V by 6 bases; bases with no gene match: 17. This CDR3 contains 16 residues. The germline V gene encodes CDR1 SQVTM and CDR2 ANQGSEA. Produced via immunoSEQ multiplex PCR; TCRdb's table is partial and in-frame only. The repertoire holds 250,000 to 350,000 clones, about 72% seen once, with roughly 5.7% in the top ten. The material was PBMCs, obtained at disease progression, from a patient treated with ibrutinib. The origin of this receptor is a human donor with chronic lymphocytic leukemia. This chain connects TRBV29-1 to TRBJ2-7, with 9 positions matching TRBD1. The CDR3 spells CSVLKSPGTGFNEQYF. The DNA of the CDR3 is TGCAGCGTCCTGAAAAGTCCCGGGACAGGGTTCAACGAGCAGTACTTC.